This T cell receptor beta chain is drawn from a study of blood T cell repertoires in COVID-19. Study information: Samples of COVID-19 (acute and convalescent) were obtained from the United States, Italy and Spain.

Data came from immunoSEQ multiplex PCR; TCRdb stores just in-frame clones and leaves some out. The sample holds some 200,000 clones, approximately 82% seen once. The V and J ends lost 3 bases and 1 base, in that order; junction bases with no gene match: 2. This CDR3 region has 15 residues. CDR1 MNHNS and CDR2 SASEGT come from the germline V gene. A single count supports this clone. Sequencing was carried out using peripheral blood. V gene TRBV6-1 combines with J gene TRBJ2-3; 9 nucleotides agree with TRBD2. The receptor's source is a human donor in a cohort sampled during active COVID-19. CDR3 loop: CASSDPSGGTDTQYF. The CDR3 DNA follows: TGTGCCAGCAGTGACCCTAGCGGGGGCACAGATACGCAGTATTTT.